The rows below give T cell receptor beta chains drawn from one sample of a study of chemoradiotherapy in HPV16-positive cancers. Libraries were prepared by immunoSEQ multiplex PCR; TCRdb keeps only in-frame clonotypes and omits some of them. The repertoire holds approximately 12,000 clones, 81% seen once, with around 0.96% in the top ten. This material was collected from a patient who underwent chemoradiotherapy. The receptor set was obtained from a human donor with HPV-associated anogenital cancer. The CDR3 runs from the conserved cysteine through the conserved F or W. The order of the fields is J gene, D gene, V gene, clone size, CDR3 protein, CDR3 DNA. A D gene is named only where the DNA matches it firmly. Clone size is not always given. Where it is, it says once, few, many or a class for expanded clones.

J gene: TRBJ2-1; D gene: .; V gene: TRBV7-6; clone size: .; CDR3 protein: CASSLASPEANEQFF; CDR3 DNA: TGTGCCAGCAGCTTAGCTAGCCCGGAGGCCAATGAGCAGTTCTTC
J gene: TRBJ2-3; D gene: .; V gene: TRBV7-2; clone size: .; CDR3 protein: CASSFGDGDTQYF; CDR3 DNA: TGTGCCAGCAGCTTTGGGGACGGAGATACGCAGTATTTT
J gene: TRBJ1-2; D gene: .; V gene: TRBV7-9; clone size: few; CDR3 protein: CASTKAGAGGYTF; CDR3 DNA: TGTGCCAGCACTAAGGCTGGGGCAGGCGGCTACACCTTC
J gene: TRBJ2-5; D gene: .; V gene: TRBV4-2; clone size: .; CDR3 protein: CASSQSRGVQETQYF; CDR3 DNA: TGTGCCAGCAGCCAATCAAGGGGGGTTCAAGAGACCCAGTACTTC
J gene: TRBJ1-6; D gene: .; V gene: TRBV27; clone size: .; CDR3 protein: CASSLYQGRNSPLHF; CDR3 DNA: TGTGCCAGCAGTTTATACCAGGGGCGAAATTCACCCCTCCACTTT
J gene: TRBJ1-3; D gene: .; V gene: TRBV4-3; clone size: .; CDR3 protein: CASSQDRGFGNTIYF; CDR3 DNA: TGCGCCAGCAGCCAAGATAGGGGCTTCGGAAACACCATATATTTT
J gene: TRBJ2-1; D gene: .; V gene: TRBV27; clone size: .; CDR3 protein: CASSTLDQQFF; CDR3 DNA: TGTGCCAGCAGTACCCTAGACCAGCAGTTCTTC
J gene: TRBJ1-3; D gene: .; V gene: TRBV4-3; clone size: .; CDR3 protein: CASSHLWRQDSGNTIYF; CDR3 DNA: TGCGCCAGCAGCCACCTATGGAGGCAGGACTCTGGAAACACCATATATTTT
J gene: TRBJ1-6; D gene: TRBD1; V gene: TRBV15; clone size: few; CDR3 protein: CATSRDGTGNSPLHF; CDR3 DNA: TGTGCCACCAGCAGAGATGGGACAGGAAATTCACCCCTCCACTTT
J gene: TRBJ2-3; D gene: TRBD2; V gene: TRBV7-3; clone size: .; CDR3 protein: CASSPLALLAGVERDTQYF; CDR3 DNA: TGTGCCAGCAGCCCTCTCGCCTTACTAGCGGGGGTCGAGAGGGATACGCAGTATTTT
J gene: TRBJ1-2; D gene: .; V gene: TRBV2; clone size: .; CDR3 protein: CASRGSAGHTF; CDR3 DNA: TGTGCCAGCAGGGGGTCTGCGGGTCACACCTTC
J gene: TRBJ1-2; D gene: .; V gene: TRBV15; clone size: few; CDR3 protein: CATSREEDRAYGYTF; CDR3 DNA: TGTGCCACCAGCAGAGAGGAAGACAGAGCATATGGCTACACCTTC
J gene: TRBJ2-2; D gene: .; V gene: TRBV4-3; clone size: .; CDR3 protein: CASSLFRVNTGELFF; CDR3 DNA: TGCGCCAGCAGCCTGTTCCGGGTCAACACCGGGGAGCTGTTTTTT
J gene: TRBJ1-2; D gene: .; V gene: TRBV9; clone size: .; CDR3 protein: CASSVEPGHGYTF; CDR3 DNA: TGTGCCAGCAGCGTAGAACCAGGGCACGGCTACACCTTC
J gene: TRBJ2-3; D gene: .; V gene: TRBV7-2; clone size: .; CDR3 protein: CASSATGTPTDTQYF; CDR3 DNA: TGTGCCAGCAGCGCTACCGGGACACCCACAGATACGCAGTATTTT
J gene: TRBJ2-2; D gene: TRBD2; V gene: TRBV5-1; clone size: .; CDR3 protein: CASSKILAGGTNTGELFF; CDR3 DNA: TGCGCCAGCAGCAAGATACTAGCGGGGGGGACGAACACCGGGGAGCTGTTTTTT
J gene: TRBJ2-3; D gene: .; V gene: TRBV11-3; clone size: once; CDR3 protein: CASSPSSGTDTQYF; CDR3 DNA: TGTGCCAGCAGCCCGTCTAGCGGCACAGATACGCAGTATTTT
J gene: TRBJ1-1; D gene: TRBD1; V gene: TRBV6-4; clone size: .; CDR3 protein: CASSERGIGQGLTEAFF; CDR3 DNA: TGTGCCAGCAGTGAGAGGGGAATCGGACAGGGGTTGACTGAAGCTTTCTTT
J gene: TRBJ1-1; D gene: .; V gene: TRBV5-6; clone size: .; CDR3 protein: CASSKPIRGEAFF; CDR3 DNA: TGTGCCAGCAGCAAGCCAATCCGCGGTGAAGCTTTCTTT
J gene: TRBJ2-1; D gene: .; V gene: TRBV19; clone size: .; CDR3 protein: CASSISEVGNEQFF; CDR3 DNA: TGTGCCAGTAGTATATCGGAGGTGGGCAATGAGCAGTTCTTC
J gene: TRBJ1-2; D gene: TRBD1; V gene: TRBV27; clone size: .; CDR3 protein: CASSSGTGGTYGYTF; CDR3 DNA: TGTGCCAGCAGTTCCGGGACAGGGGGTACCTATGGCTACACCTTC
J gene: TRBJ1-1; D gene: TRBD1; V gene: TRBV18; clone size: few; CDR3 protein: CASSPVGGKNTEAFF; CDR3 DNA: TGTGCCAGCTCACCAGTAGGGGGCAAGAACACTGAAGCTTTCTTT
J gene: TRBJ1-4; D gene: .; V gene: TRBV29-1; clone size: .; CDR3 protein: CSVTLATNEKLFF; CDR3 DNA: TGCAGCGTCACGTTAGCAACTAATGAAAAACTGTTTTTT
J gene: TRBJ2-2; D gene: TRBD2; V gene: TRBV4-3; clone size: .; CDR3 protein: CASSQGPAAGGTGELFF; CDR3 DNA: TGCGCCAGCAGCCAAGGACCCGCAGCGGGAGGGACCGGGGAGCTGTTTTTT
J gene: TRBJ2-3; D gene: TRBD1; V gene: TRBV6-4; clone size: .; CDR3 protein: CASSDSNDVTGLKTDTQYF; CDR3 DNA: TGTGCCAGCAGTGACTCGAACGACGTGACAGGGCTCAAGACAGATACGCAGTATTTT
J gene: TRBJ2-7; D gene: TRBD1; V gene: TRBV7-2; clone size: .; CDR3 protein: CASSSEQGKTYEQYF; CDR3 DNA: TGTGCCAGCAGCTCGGAACAGGGGAAAACCTACGAGCAGTACTTC
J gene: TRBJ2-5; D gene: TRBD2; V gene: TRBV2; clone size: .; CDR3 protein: CASSEDWAAGRETQYF; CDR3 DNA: TGTGCCAGCAGTGAAGACTGGGCAGCGGGACGGGAGACCCAGTACTTC
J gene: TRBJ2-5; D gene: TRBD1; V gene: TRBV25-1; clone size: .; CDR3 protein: CASSYRGETQYF; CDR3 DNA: TGTGCCAGCAGTTACAGGGGGGAGACCCAGTACTTC
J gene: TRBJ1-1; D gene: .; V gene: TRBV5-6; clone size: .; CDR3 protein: CASSLAGIWAEAFF; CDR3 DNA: TGTGCCAGCAGCTTGGCAGGGATATGGGCTGAAGCTTTCTTT
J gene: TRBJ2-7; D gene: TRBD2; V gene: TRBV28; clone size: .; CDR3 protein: CASSLIAGASYEQYF; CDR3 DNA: TGTGCCAGCAGTTTAATAGCGGGGGCCTCCTACGAGCAGTACTTC
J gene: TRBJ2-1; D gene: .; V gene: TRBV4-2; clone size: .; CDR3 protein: CASSRRPPGSGPYNEQFF; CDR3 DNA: TGTGCCAGCAGCCGACGGCCCCCTGGGTCAGGCCCCTACAATGAGCAGTTCTTC
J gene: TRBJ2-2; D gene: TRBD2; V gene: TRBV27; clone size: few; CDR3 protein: CASRLAGANTGELFF; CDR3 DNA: TGTGCCAGCAGATTAGCGGGGGCAAACACCGGGGAGCTGTTTTTT
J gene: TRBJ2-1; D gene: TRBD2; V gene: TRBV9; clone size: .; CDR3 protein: CASSGGGTNEQFF; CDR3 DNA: TGTGCCAGCAGCGGGGGAGGGACCAATGAGCAGTTCTTC
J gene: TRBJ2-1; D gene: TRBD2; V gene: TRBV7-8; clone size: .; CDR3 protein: CASSLTSGGALSFF; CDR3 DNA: TGTGCCAGCAGCTTGACTAGCGGGGGGGCCCTTTCGTTCTTC
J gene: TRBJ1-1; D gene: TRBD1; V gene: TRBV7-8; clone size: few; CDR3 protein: CASSLDRDSTEAFF; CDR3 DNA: TGTGCCAGCAGCTTAGACCGGGACAGCACTGAAGCTTTCTTT
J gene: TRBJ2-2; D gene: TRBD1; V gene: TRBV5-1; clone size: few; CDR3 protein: CASRKYNRGLAGELFF; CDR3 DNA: TGCGCCAGCAGAAAATATAACAGGGGTCTCGCCGGGGAGCTGTTTTTT
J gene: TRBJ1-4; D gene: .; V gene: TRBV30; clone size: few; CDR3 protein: CACPGATNEKLFF; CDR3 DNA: TGTGCCTGTCCCGGTGCAACTAATGAAAAACTGTTTTTT
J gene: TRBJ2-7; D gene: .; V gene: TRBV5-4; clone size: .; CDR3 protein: CASSLNPYEQYF; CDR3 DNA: TGTGCCAGCAGCTTGAACCCCTACGAGCAGTACTTC
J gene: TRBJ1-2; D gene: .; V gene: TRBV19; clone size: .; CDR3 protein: CASSPRIGGYTF; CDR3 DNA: TGTGCCAGTAGTCCCCGAATCGGTGGCTACACCTTC
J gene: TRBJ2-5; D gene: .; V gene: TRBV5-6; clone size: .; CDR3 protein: CASSPFRGSHQETQYF; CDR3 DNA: TGTGCCAGCAGCCCCTTCCGGGGGAGCCACCAAGAGACCCAGTACTTC
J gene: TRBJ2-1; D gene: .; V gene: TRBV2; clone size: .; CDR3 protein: CASSPTGGGNEQFF; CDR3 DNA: TGTGCCAGCAGTCCGACCGGGGGTGGGAATGAGCAGTTCTTC
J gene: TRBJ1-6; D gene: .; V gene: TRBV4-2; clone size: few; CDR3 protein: CASSQGRGSQSPLHF; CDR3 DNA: TGTGCCAGCAGCCAAGGAAGGGGATCTCAGTCACCCCTCCACTTT
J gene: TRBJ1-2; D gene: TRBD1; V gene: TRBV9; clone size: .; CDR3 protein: CASSVGTGRGYTF; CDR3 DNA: TGTGCCAGCAGCGTAGGGACAGGCCGTGGCTACACCTTC
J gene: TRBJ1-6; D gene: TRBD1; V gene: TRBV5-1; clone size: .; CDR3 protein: CASSFAAGGNSPLHF; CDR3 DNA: TGCGCCAGCAGCTTCGCGGCAGGGGGGAACTCACCCCTCCACTTT
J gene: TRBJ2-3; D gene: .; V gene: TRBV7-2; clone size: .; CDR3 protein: CASSSGRHTSTDTQYF; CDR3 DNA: TGTGCCAGCAGCTCCGGCCGCCATACTAGCACAGATACGCAGTATTTT
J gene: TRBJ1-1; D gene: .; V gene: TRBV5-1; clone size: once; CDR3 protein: CASSLDRGYTEAFF; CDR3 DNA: TGCGCCAGCAGCCTCGATAGGGGATACACTGAAGCTTTCTTT
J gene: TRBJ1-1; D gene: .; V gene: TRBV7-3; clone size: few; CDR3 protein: CASKEQLGTEAFF; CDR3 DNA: TGTGCCAGCAAGGAACAACTTGGGACTGAAGCTTTCTTT
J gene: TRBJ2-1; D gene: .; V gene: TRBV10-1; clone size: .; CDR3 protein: CASSESIGVYNEQFF; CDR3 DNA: TGCGCCAGCAGTGAGTCGATCGGGGTTTACAATGAGCAGTTCTTC